The 14 T cell receptor beta chains below were found in one sample sequenced in a study of T cell responses to AZD1222 COVID-19 vaccine (dated by TCRdb to the early 2020s). What this sample's time point label stands for: baseline before first vaccination. Libraries were made using the immunoSEQ multiplex PCR assay. Sourced from immuneACCESS, this table was stored by TCRdb with only in-frame sequences that have V and J called. A share of the clones is absent; for the studies checked, an unresolved V gene accounts for under half, and the remainder has no known explanation. Counted in this sample were roughly 120,000 clones; 70% to 90% of them appeared once. The ten biggest clones cover around 6% of the sample. Specimen: peripheral blood, collected on day 0 of AZD1222 vaccination. The receptors were gathered from an adult in good health.

This clone was detected once. V gene TRBV9 combines with J gene TRBJ2-3, with D perhaps TRBD1 (5 bases). Looked up from germline, CDR1 is SGDLS and CDR2 is YYNGEE. V lost 3 bases to trimming and J lost 2 bases, with 13 bases between them. This CDR3 region has 15 residues. The CDR3, as DNA: TGTGCCAGCAGCGCGGCTAGGGGATACACAGATACGCAGTATTTT. As protein: CASSAARGYTDTQYF.

J is TRBJ1-2 and V is TRBV6-5, with 8 positions matching TRBD1. Per germline, CDR1 MNHEY and CDR2 SVGAGI. After removal of 6 bases from V and 0 bases from J, the junction contained 6 bases not matched to a gene. This CDR3 spans 15 amino acids. CDR3 nucleotides: TGTGCCAGCAGGCCCCCGGGACAGGCTAACTATGGCTACACCTTC. Its protein is CASRPPGQANYGYTF.

In this sample, this clone turned up a few times. The chain employs TRBV11-2 and TRBJ1-5, with D unclear. The germline V gene has CDR1 SGHAT and CDR2 FQNNGV. Trimming shortened V by 1 base and J by 8 bases, and 9 bases separated the two germline ends. The CDR3 contains 13 residues. CDR3 amino acids: CASSLGHREPQHF. The CDR3 region has the DNA TGTGCCAGCAGCTTAGGCCATAGGGAGCCCCAGCATTTT. Full variable domain (rest looked up from reference TRBV11-2 and TRBJ1-5): EAGVAQSPRYKIIEKRQSVAFWCNPISGHATLYWYQQILGQGPKLLIQFQNNGVVDDSQLPKDRFSAERLKGVDSTLKIQPAKLEDSAVYLCASSLGHREPQHFGDGTRLSIL.

The rearrangement links TRBV25-1 to TRBJ1-1; D unclear. Trimming stripped 5 bases from V and 0 bases from J, with 10 bases between. CDR3 length: 14 amino acids. The germline V gene has CDR1 MGHDK and CDR2 SYGVNS. This CDR3 reads CASSPGVLNTEAFF. The CDR3 coding sequence is TGTGCCAGCAGTCCCGGAGTGCTGAACACTGAAGCTTTCTTT.

The genes are TRBV7-2 and TRBJ2-7; 7 bases are shared with TRBD1. Germline CDR1 and CDR2: SGHTA and FQGNSA. This CDR3 contains 14 residues. Trimming at V came to 5 bases and at J to 3 bases, leaving 7 bases not matched to a gene. DNA for the CDR3: TGTGCCAGCAGCCCTCAGGGACAGATCTACGAGCAGTACTTC. It specifies CASSPQGQIYEQYF.

The gene calls are TRBV9 and TRBJ1-1, with D possibly matching TRBD1 (6 bases). Looked up from germline, CDR1 is SGDLS and CDR2 is YYNGEE. CDR3 length: 12 residues. The V end lost 3 bases, the J end lost 11 bases, and 14 bases lay between the germline ends. The CDR3 spells CASSANMGAAFF. DNA for the CDR3: TGTGCCAGCAGCGCCAACATGGGGGCTGCTTTCTTT.

This rearrangement joins TRBV28 to TRBJ1-2, with D unresolved. This CDR3 comprises 13 residues. Germline V CDR1 and CDR2: MDHEN, SYDVKM. Deletions cut 0 bases from V and 5 bases from J, with 7 bases between. CDR3 in amino acids: CASSLWGSYGYTF. The CDR3 DNA sequence: TGTGCCAGCAGTTTATGGGGGTCGTATGGCTACACCTTC.

The chain links TRBV27 to TRBJ2-7; the D gene is possibly TRBD1 (6 bases). The CDR3 runs to 14 residues. Germline CDR1 and CDR2: MNHEY and SMNVEV (reference sequence). The V end lost 3 bases, the J end lost 3 bases, and 12 bases lay between the germline ends. In nucleotides, the CDR3 is TGTGCCAGCAGTTTGAGCAGGGGTAGCTACGAGCAGTACTTC. It encodes CASSLSRGSYEQYF.

The CDR3 nucleotides are TGTGCCAGCACCCCGGGACAGGGGTATAATTCACCCCTCCACTTT. Translation gives CASTPGQGYNSPLHF. J is TRBJ1-6 and V is TRBV28; 10 bases agree with TRBD1. After removal of 7 bases from V and 4 bases from J, the junction contained 4 bases not matched to a gene. CDR1 is MDHEN, CDR2 SYDVKM, per germline. The CDR3 runs to 15 residues.

This chain links TRBV6-5 with TRBJ2-7; the match to TRBD2 covers 7 bases. Trimming removed 5 bases from V and 1 base from J; junction bases left unmatched: 8. CDR3 size: 15 residues. Germline lookup yields CDR1 MNHEY and CDR2 SVGAGI. CDR3 in DNA: TGTGCCAGCAGTAGGTTGGGGGAGGGTTCCTACGAGCAGTACTTC. This codes for CASSRLGEGSYEQYF.

The chain joins TRBV4-3 to TRBJ1-3; tentatively, D is TRBD1 (6 bases). Germline V gene data show CDR1 as LGHNA and CDR2 as YSLEER. V lost 2 bases and J 3 bases, leaving 11 bases between the germline ends. The CDR3 is 15 residues long. This CDR3 reads CASSQSGGSGNTIYF. The CDR3 nucleotides are TGCGCCAGCAGCCAATCCGGGGGCAGTGGAAACACCATATATTTT.

In DNA form, the CDR3 reads TGTGCCAGCAGCCAGGGTGACTATGGCTACACCTTC. Translated, it gives CASSQGDYGYTF. The chain recombines TRBV2 with TRBJ1-2; a possible D gene is TRBD1 (5 bases). V was trimmed by 6 bases and J by 3 bases, leaving 8 bases between them. Germline lookup yields CDR1 SNHLY and CDR2 FYNNEI. The length of the CDR3 is 12 residues.

This chain connects TRBV11-3 to TRBJ2-1; D may be TRBD1 or TRBD2 (5 bases each). V lost 3 bases to trimming and J lost 8 bases, with 11 bases between them. The CDR3 extends over 13 amino acids. Germline V gene data show CDR1 as SGHNT and CDR2 as YENEEA. The CDR3 DNA reads TGTGCCAGCAGCTTGGGGGACGATTATGAGCAGTTCTTC. Translated, it gives CASSLGDDYEQFF.

This chain links TRBV24-1 with TRBJ1-1; possibly TRBD1 for D (5 bases). This CDR3 region has 15 residues. V lost 6 bases and J lost 5, with 18 bases in between. Germline CDR1 is KGHDR and CDR2 is SFDVKD. CDR3 loop: CATSPGGGLGTEAFF. The CDR3 DNA sequence: TGTGCCACCAGTCCCGGGGGGGGGTTGGGTACTGAAGCTTTCTTT.